This TCR beta chain originates from a study of OX40 agonist ivuxolimab in advanced cancers. Measured with immunoSEQ multiplex PCR; TCRdb has only the in-frame clones, and not every one. Of about 84,000 clones in the sample, roughly 82% are singletons; the top ten hold less than 3%. V was pared by 3 bases and J by 4 bases, with 4 bases of the junction left unmatched. The CDR3 covers 16 residues. Germline V CDR1 and CDR2: SGHTA, FQGTGA. Details on this clone: Antigen: not known.

Notes on the study in general: Averaging showed that CD8+ T cells had more expanded clones than CD4+ did.

The chain uses TRBV7-3 and TRBJ2-1; 12 bases align to TRBD2. Sequencing was performed on CD4+ or CD8+ T cells sorted from blood, taken in a trial of the OX40 agonist ivuxolimab. The TCR was taken from an adult with an advanced solid tumor such as melanoma, head and neck, liver or kidney cancer. DNA for the CDR3: TGTGCCAGCAGCTTCCTCACTAGCGGGGGGTACAATGAGCAGTTCTTC. Its translation is CASSFLTSGGYNEQFF.